These T cell receptor beta chains were read from a single sample in a study of T cells in Graves' hyperthyroidism and ophthalmopathy. TCRdb called the multiplex PCR reads again in MiXCR, with one record for every CDR3 protein. The sample includes 130,000 or so distinct CDR3 sequences, roughly 23% of them seen just once. The sample comprised blood. The receptors here all came from a woman in her forties or fifties with Graves' hyperthyroidism that later progressed to Graves' ophthalmopathy. Each CDR3 is given with its conserved first and last residue. D genes are given only for firm matches. Some rows mark clone size as missing; the rest say once, few, many or name a class of expanded clone.

CDR3nt | CDR3aa | abundance | j_gene | d_gene | v_gene
TGCAGCGTTCCGGGACAGGGAAAATATGGCTACACCTTC | CSVPGQGKYGYTF | few | TRBJ1-2 | TRBD1 | TRBV29-1
TGTGCCAGTAGTATGGGGACACAGGGCGAGCAGTTCTTC | CASSMGTQGEQFF | many | TRBJ2-1 | - | TRBV19
TGTGCCAGCAGCTTAGATTACCGCTATGGCTACACCTTC | CASSLDYRYGYTF | many | TRBJ1-2 | - | TRBV11-2
TGCGCCAGCAGCTTAAGATACTGGGCAACTAGCACAGATACGCAGTATTTT | CASSLRYWATSTDTQYF | - | TRBJ2-3 | - | TRBV5-1
TGTGCCAGCAGTTTTCAGGTATCAGATACGCAGTATTTT | CASSFQVSDTQYF | - | TRBJ2-3 | - | TRBV27
TGTGCCAGCAGTGGACAGGGGGGTAGTAATCAGCCCCAGCATTTT | CASSGQGGSNQPQHF | many | TRBJ1-5 | TRBD1 | TRBV2
TGTGCCAGCAGTTTACCCCATGTATCAGGGCGCACAGATACGCAGTATTTT | CASSLPHVSGRTDTQYF | many | TRBJ2-3 | - | TRBV28
TGCAGTGCTCGCGTCTTCACTGAAGCTTTCTTT | CSARVFTEAFF | - | TRBJ1-1 | - | TRBV20-1
TGTGCCAGCAGCATTCGAGGGGGCGGGAATGAAAAACTGTTTTTT | CASSIRGGGNEKLFF | few | TRBJ1-4 | TRBD1 | TRBV3-1
TGCAGTGTTGGGGGCAGGGGGCTTAGTCAGCCCCAGCATTTT | CSVGGRGLSQPQHF | - | TRBJ1-5 | TRBD1 | TRBV20-1
TGTGCCAGCAGCTTAGCCGCAGGGGGCTCCTACGAGCAGTACTTC | CASSLAAGGSYEQYF | many | TRBJ2-7 | TRBD1 | TRBV7-9
TGTGCCAGCAGCTTGAGGCCTCACAATGAGCAGTTCTTC | CASSLRPHNEQFF | many | TRBJ2-1 | - | TRBV7-9
TGTGCCAGCAGTCTACCATTTGGGACAGGGCCCACAGATACGCAGTATTTT | CASSLPFGTGPTDTQYF | - | TRBJ2-3 | TRBD1 | TRBV7-2
TGCAGTGCCCGGACTAGCGGGCTATTCGGCTACGAGCAGTACTTC | CSARTSGLFGYEQYF | few | TRBJ2-7 | TRBD2 | TRBV20-1
TGCAGTGCTAATAGGGGCCTTCAGCCCCAGCATTTT | CSANRGLQPQHF | - | TRBJ1-5 | - | TRBV20-1
TGTGCCAGCAGTGTGGGAGACAGGACTGCTTTCTTT | CASSVGDRTAFF | many | TRBJ1-1 | - | TRBV28
TGTGCCGCCACGAAGCCGGGACAGGGGCATGAAAAACTGTTTTTT | CAATKPGQGHEKLFF | - | TRBJ1-4 | TRBD1 | TRBV6-1
TGTGCCAGCTCCCCCGGACAGCACTATGGCTACACCTTC | CASSPGQHYGYTF | many | TRBJ1-2 | - | TRBV18
TGTGCCAGCAGCCAAGGGACGGTACCCCGGAGAGAGACCCAGTACTTC | CASSQGTVPRRETQYF | few | TRBJ2-5 | - | TRBV3-1
TGTGCCTCAGGCAGGATGGAGACCCAGTACTTC | CASGRMETQYF | many | TRBJ2-5 | - | TRBV12-3/TRBV12-4
TGTGCCAGCAGTTTGGGGGGCGTCTATGGCTACACCTTC | CASSLGGVYGYTF | many | TRBJ1-2 | - | TRBV28
TGTGCCAGCAGTGAACGTCTAGCGGGCTTCAAGCAGTACTTC | CASSERLAGFKQYF | many | TRBJ2-7 | TRBD2 | TRBV2
TGTGCCAGCACCCCGTATTCGACAGGATCCATCGGGGAGCTGTTTTTT | CASTPYSTGSIGELFF | many | TRBJ2-2 | - | TRBV27
TGTGCCAGCAGCTGGACTAGCCCCGGGGAGCTGTTTTTT | CASSWTSPGELFF | many | TRBJ2-2 | TRBD2 | TRBV6-1
TGTGCCAGTACTCCCGTCCACGGATATAATTCACCCCTCCACTTT | CASTPVHGYNSPLHF | few | TRBJ1-6 | - | TRBV19
TGCAATGCTAGCCAGGACGAGCAGTACTTC | CNASQDEQYF | - | TRBJ2-7 | - | TRBV20-1
TGTGCTAGTGGTCTGGGGACAGGCCTCCTTGGCTACACCTTC | CASGLGTGLLGYTF | once | TRBJ1-2 | TRBD1 | TRBV12-5
TGCAGTGCTAGTGAGGGAAGCTCCTATAATTCACCCCTCCACTTT | CSASEGSSYNSPLHF | many | TRBJ1-6 | - | TRBV20-1
TGTGCCAGCAGCTCAAGAAGAGCACTAGCGGGGAGTTTCGAGCAGTACTTC | CASSSRRALAGSFEQYF | medium-sized | TRBJ2-7 | TRBD2 | TRBV28
TGTGCCAGCAGTTTATCCTCGGGACGGAACACTGAAGCTTTCTTT | CASSLSSGRNTEAFF | - | TRBJ1-1 | - | TRBV28
TGTGCCAGCTCTTCGGGGGCGGGGGGGTGGCAGCCCCAGCATTTT | CASSSGAGGWQPQHF | - | TRBJ1-5 | - | TRBV27
TGTGCCAGCAGCTTAGTTCGGGCGGGATACGAGCAGTACTTC | CASSLVRAGYEQYF | - | TRBJ2-7 | - | TRBV11-2
TGTGCCAGCAGCCCGCAGACAGGGGGCGGGAACACTGAAGCTTTCTTT | CASSPQTGGGNTEAFF | many | TRBJ1-1 | TRBD1 | TRBV7-9
TGCAGTGCCACAGTCATAGCAACTAATGAAAAACTGTTTTTT | CSATVIATNEKLFF | many | TRBJ1-4 | - | TRBV20-1
TGCGCCAGCAGCTTGTTCGGCGGGAGGGTCGATGAGCAGTTCTTC | CASSLFGGRVDEQFF | - | TRBJ2-1 | TRBD2 | TRBV5-1
TGTGCCAGCAGCGACCCGACCAGTCGTGGCACCGGGGAGCTGTTTTTT | CASSDPTSRGTGELFF | many | TRBJ2-2 | - | TRBV5-4
TGCGCCAGCAGCCGACCCCTAGCGGGAGACCGCACAGATACGCAGTATTTT | CASSRPLAGDRTDTQYF | few | TRBJ2-3 | TRBD2 | TRBV10-2
TGTGCCAGCAGCCCAGGTTCGGTAGGGACCCAGTACTTC | CASSPGSVGTQYF | few | TRBJ2-5 | - | TRBV7-6
TGTGCCAGCAGCTCCCCCTCCGGGACAAGATACGAGCAGTACTTC | CASSSPSGTRYEQYF | many | TRBJ2-7 | - | TRBV28
TGTGCCAGCAGCTCCGGGCCTAGCGGAGAGCAGTACTTC | CASSSGPSGEQYF | few | TRBJ2-7 | TRBD2 | TRBV7-3
TGTGCCAGCAGTTCCCATGAACGGGTCACTGAAGCTTTCTTT | CASSSHERVTEAFF | many | TRBJ1-1 | - | TRBV6-1
TGCAGTGCTAGAGAGGTCCGGCAGAGACAGTACTTC | CSAREVRQRQYF | - | TRBJ2-7 | - | TRBV20-1